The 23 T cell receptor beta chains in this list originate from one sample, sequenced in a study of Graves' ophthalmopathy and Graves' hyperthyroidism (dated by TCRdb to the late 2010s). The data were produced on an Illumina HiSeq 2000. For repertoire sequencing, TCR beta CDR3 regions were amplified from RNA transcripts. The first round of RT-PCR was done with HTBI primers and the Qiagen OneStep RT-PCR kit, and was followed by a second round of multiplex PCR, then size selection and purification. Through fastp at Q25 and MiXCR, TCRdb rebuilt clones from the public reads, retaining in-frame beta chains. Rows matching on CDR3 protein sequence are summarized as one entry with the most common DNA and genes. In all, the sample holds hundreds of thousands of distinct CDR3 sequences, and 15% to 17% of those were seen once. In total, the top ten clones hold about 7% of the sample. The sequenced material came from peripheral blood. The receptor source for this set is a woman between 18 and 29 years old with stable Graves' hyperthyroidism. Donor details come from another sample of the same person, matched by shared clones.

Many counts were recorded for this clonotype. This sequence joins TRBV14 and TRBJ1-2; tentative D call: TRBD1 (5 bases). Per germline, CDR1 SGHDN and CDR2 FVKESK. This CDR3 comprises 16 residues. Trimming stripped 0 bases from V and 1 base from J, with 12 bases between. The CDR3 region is CASSQDRKQVNYGYTF. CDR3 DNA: TGTGCCAGCAGCCAAGATAGGAAACAGGTTAACTATGGCTACACCTTC.

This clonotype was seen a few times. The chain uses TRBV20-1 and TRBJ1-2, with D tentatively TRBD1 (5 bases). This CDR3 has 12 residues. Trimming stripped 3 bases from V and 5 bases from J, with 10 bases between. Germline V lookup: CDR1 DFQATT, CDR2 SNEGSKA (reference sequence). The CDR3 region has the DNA TGCAGTGCTAGTACTCGGGGGTATGGCTACACCTTC. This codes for CSASTRGYGYTF.

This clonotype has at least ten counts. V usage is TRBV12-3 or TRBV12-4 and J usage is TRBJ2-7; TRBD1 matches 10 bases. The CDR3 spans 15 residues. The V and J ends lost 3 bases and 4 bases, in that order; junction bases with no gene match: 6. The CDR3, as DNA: TGTGCCAGCAGTTTTACCGGGACAGGGGTATACGAGCAGTACTTC. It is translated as CASSFTGTGVYEQYF.

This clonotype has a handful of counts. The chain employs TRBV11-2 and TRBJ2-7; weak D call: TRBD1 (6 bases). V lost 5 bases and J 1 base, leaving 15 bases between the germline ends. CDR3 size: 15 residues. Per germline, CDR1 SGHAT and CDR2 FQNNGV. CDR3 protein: CASSRLTGRSYEQYF. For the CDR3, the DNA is TGTGCCAGCAGCCGACTGACAGGACGTTCCTACGAGCAGTACTTC.

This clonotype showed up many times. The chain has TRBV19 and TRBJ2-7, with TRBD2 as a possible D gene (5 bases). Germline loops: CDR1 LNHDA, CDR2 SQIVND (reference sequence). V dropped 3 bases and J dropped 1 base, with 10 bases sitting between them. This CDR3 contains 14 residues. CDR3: CASSMERGSYEQYF. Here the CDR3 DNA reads TGTGCCAGTAGTATGGAACGGGGTTCCTACGAGCAGTACTTC.

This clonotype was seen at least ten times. This chain's CDR3 is CASSLAGNTIYF. The CDR3 nucleotides read TGTGCCAGCAGCTTAGCTGGAAACACCATATATTTT. The V call is TRBV11-2, the J call TRBJ1-3, with D uncertain. Trimming pared 1 base from V and 2 bases from J, leaving 0 bases between. The V gene's germline CDR1 is SGHAT and CDR2 FQNNGV. The CDR3 runs 12 residues.

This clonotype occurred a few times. This CDR3 reads CASSFSLAGDPYEQYF. CDR3 nucleotide sequence: TGTGCCAGCAGTTTTAGCCTAGCGGGGGATCCCTACGAGCAGTACTTC. This chain connects TRBV27 to TRBJ2-7; 10 nucleotides line up with TRBD2. Germline V gene data show CDR1 as MNHEY and CDR2 as SMNVEV (reference sequence). The V gene end was trimmed by 3 bases and the J gene end by 2 bases; junction bases not matched to a gene: 7. This CDR3 contains 16 residues.

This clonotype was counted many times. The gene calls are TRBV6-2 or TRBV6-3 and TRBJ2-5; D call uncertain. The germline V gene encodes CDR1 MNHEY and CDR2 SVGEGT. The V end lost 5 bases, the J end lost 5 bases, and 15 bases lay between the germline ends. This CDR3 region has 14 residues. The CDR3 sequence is CASSHSSPRETQYF. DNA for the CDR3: TGTGCCAGCAGTCATTCGAGCCCGCGCGAGACCCAGTACTTC.

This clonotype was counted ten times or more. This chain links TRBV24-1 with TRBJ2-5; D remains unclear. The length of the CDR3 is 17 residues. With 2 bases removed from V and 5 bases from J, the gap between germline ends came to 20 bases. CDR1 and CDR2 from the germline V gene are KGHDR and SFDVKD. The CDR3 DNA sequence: TGTGCCACCAGTGATTCCGCCCTCTCGCGAGTAGGGGAGACCCAGTACTTC. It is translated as CATSDSALSRVGETQYF.

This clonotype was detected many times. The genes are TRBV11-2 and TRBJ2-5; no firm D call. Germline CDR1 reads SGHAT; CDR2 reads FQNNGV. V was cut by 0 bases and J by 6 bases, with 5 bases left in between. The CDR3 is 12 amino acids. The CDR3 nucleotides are TGTGCCAGCAGCTTAGATACGAAGACCCAGTACTTC. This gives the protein CASSLDTKTQYF.

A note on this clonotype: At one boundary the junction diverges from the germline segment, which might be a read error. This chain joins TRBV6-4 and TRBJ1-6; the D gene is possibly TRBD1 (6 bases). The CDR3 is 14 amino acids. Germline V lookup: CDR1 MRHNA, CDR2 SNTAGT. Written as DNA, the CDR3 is TGTGCCAGCATTGACCGGGACAATAACTCACCCCTCCACTTT. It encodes CASIDRDNNSPLHF.

The CDR3 nucleotides read TGTGCCATCAAAATACGGGCCTCCCTTGGCGCTAATGAAAAACTGTTTTTT. Its protein product is CAIKIRASLGANEKLFF. The gene calls are TRBV11-1 and TRBJ1-4, with no clear D. The CDR3 is 17 amino acids. The germline V gene has CDR1 SGHAT and CDR2 FQDESV (reference sequence). The V end was cut by 10 bases, the J end by 3 bases, with 24 bases between.

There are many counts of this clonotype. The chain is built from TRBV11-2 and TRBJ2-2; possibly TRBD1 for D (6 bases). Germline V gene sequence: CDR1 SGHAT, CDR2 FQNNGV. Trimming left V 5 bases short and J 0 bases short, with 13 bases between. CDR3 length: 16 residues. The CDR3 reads CASSPSGTTNTGELFF. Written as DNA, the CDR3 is TGTGCCAGCAGCCCCTCCGGGACAACGAACACCGGGGAGCTGTTTTTT. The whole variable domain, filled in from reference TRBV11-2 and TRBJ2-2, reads EAGVAQSPRYKIIEKRQSVAFWCNPISGHATLYWYQQILGQGPKLLIQFQNNGVVDDSQLPKDRFSAERLKGVDSTLKIQPAKLEDSAVYLCASSPSGTTNTGELFFGEGSRLTVL.

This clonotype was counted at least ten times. DNA of the CDR3: TGTGCCAGTAGTACAGTTGGACGGGGGAACACTGAAGCTTTCTTT. Translation: CASSTVGRGNTEAFF. The rearrangement links TRBV19 to TRBJ1-1, with D unclear. Trimming pared 4 bases from V and 1 base from J, leaving 13 bases between. The germline V gene encodes CDR1 LNHDA and CDR2 SQIVND (reference sequence). This CDR3 region has 15 residues.

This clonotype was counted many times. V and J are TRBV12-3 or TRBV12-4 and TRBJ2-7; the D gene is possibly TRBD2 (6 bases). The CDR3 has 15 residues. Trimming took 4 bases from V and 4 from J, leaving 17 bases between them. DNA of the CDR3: TGTGCCAGCAGTTGGGGGGACCGTTTCGGGTACGAGCAGTACTTC. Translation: CASSWGDRFGYEQYF.

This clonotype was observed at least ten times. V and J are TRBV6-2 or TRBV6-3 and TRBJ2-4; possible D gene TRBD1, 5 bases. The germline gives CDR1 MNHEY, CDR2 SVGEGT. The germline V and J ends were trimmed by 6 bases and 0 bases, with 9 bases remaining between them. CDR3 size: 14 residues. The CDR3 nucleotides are TGTGCCAGCAGGACAGACCCAGCCAAAAACATTCAGTACTTC. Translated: CASRTDPAKNIQYF.

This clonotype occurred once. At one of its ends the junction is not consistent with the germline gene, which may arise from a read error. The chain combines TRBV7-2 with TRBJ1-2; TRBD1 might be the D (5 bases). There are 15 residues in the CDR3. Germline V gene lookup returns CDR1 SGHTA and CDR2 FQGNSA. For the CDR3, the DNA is TGTGCCAGCAGCTTAGCGCAGGGTTACTACTATGACTACACCTTC. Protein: CASSLAQGYYYDYTF.

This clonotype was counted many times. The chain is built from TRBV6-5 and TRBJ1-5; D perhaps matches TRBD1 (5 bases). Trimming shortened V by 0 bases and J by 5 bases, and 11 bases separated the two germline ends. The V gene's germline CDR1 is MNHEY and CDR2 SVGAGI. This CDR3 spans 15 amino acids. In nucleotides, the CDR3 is TGTGCCAGCAGTTACTCGAGGGGTCACGATCAGCCCCAGCATTTT. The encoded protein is CASSYSRGHDQPQHF.

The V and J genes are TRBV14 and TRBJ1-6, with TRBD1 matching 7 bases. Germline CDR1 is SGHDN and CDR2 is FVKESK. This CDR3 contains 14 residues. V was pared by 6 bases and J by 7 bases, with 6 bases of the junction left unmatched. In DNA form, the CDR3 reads TGTGCCAGCAGTCCGACAGGGCGGAATTCACCCCTCCACTTT. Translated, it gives CASSPTGRNSPLHF. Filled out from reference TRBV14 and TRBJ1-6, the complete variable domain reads EAGVTQFPSHSVIEKGQTVTLRCDPISGHDNLYWYRRVMGKEIKFLLHFVKESKQDESGMPNNRFLAERTGGTYSTLKVQPAELEDSGVYFCASSPTGRNSPLHFGNGTRLTVT.

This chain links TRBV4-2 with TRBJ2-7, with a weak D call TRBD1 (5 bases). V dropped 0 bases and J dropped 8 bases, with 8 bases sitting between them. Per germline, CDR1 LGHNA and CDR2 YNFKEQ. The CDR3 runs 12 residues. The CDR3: CASSQEGDQQYF. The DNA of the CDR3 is TGTGCCAGCAGCCAAGAAGGGGATCAGCAGTACTTC.

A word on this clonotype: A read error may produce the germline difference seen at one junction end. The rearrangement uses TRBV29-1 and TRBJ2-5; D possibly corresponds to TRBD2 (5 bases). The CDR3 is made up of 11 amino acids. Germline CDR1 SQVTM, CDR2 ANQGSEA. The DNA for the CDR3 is TGTAGCGCCGTGGGGATCGAGACCCAGTACTTC. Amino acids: CSAVGIETQYF. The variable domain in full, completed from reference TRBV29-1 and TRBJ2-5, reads SAVISQKPSRDICQRGTSLTIQCQVDSQVTMMFWYRQQPGQSLTLIATANQGSEATYESGFVIDKFPISRPNLTFSTLTVSNMSPEDSSIYLCSAVGIETQYFGPGTRLLVL.

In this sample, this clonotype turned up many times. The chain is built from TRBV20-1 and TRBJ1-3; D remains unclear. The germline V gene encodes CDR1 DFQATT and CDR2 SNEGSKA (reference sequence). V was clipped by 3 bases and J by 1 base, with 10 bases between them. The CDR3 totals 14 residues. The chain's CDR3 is CSASPLGSGNTIYF. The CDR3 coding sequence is TGCAGTGCTAGTCCTCTGGGTTCTGGAAACACCATATATTTT.

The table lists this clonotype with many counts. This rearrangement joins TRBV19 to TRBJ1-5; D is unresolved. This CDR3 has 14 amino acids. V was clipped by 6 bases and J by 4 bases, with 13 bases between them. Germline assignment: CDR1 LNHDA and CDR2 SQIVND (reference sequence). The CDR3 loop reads CASRLGRRNQPQHF. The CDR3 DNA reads TGTGCCAGTAGGCTAGGGAGACGAAATCAGCCCCAGCATTTT.